The text below deals with one TCR beta chain. The source of the sample is a study of blood T cell repertoires in COVID-19. Study details: Acute and convalescent COVID-19 samples came from the United States, Italy and Spain. In each case, the material was cDNA or gDNA derived from T cells, B-cell-depleted T cells, or PBMCs.

In the study's own analysis: Amplification of reference gene primers provided the estimated nucleated cell counts. Sequencing was performed with immunoSEQ multiplex PCR; in TCRdb, only in-frame clones are kept and a portion is missing. That table gives V, J and clone size, and the DNA gave D and trimming. The sample includes about 130,000 clones, over 75% of them seen just once. V dropped 5 bases and J dropped 0; count of bases not matched to a gene: 9. This CDR3 has 16 residues. Germline V lookup: CDR1 SGHNT, CDR2 YYREEE (reference sequence). This chain connects TRBV5-4 to TRBJ2-3, with TRBD2 matching over 7 bases. The sequence derives from a woman aged 55-70 years with acute or convalescent COVID-19. The sequenced material came from peripheral blood. CDR3 coding DNA: TGTGCCAGCAGGTTGACACGCGGGAGAAGCACAGATACGCAGTATTTT. Translation: CASRLTRGRSTDTQYF.